This record concerns one TCR beta chain sequence. Its antigen is currently unknown. These data are taken from a study of monozygotic twins with inflammatory bowel disease. cDNA synthesis was performed in eight separate reactions for each sample. Each of TCRalpha and TCRbeta cDNA went through two nested PCRs, lasting roughly 15 and 9 cycles. No DNA is given; TCRdb re-called the 5' RACE reads and lists each CDR3 protein once. This sample's table reports 200,000 to 250,000 distinct CDR3 sequences. Findings and limits, study-wide: The existence of one strong signal or clonotype linked to IBD lacked support.

This sequence originates from a human donor with ulcerative colitis or Crohn's disease, or a healthy co-twin of an affected twin (not recorded which). Sequencing was performed on blood.

This CDR3 is CASSLAEVVPYGYTF. The gene calls are TRBV5-1 and TRBJ1-2. The CDR3 loop spans 15 amino acids. The germline CDR1 and CDR2 sequences are SGHRS and YFSETQ.